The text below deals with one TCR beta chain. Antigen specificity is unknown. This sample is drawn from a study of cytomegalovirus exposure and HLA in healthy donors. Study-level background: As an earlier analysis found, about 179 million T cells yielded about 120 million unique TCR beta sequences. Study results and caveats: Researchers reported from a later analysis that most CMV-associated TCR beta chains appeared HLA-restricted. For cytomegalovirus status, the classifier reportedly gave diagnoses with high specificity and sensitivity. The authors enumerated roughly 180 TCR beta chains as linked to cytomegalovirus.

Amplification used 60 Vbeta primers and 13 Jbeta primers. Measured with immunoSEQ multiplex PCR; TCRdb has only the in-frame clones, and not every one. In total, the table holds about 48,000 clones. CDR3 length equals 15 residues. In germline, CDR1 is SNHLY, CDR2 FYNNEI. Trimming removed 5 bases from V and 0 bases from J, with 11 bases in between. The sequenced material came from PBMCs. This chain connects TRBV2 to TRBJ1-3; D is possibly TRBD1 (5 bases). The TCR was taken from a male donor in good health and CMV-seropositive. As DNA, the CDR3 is TGTGCCAGCAGTTACGACAGTATCTCTGGAAACACCATATATTTT. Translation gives CASSYDSISGNTIYF.